This TCR beta chain originates from a study of blood T cell repertoires in COVID-19 (TCRdb year 2020). As for the study more broadly: The collaborator samples originated in the United States, Italy and Spain and spanned the acute and convalescent phases of COVID-19. The prospective study material was composed of cDNA or gDNA derived from T cells, B-cell-depleted T cells, or PBMCs. The dataset comprised deeply sampled blood TCRbeta repertoires from subjects exposed to, actively infected with, or recovered from COVID-19. A freely available public database, intended as a resource for researchers studying the immune response to SARS-CoV-2, is where the repertoires were released. The samples were drawn from two sources: the first 160 participants of the ongoing ImmuneRACE study, and 950 to 1,500 subjects contributed by 6 global collaborators. Sample metadata almost always included a de-identified subject ID, COVID-19 status, age in years and sex. Where HLA class I and class II types were available, the types were taken from metadata supplied by the sample provider, not from assay-based typing. Study-wide findings and limitations: The amount of clinical and demographic metadata varied by source and participant and was provided uncurated.

TCRbeta CDR3 regions were amplified from genomic DNA by means of the immunoSEQ Assay, a bias-controlled multiplex PCR. In the paper's pipeline: The number of nucleated cells in each sample was estimated from the amplification of reference gene primers within the assay. To quantify the absolute abundance of each unique TCRbeta CDR3 rearrangement, sequence reads were collapsed and filtered. For each sample, productive Simpson clonality was calculated as the square root of Simpson's diversity index across productive rearrangements. The clones in this table, taken by TCRdb from immuneACCESS, are in-frame only. Not every clone is retained; where verified, under half of the shortfall comes from an unresolved V gene, and the cause of the rest is unknown. The V and J calls and clone size were taken over from that table, and D and trimming were inferred from the DNA. This sample gives 270,000 or so clones in total; roughly nine tenths of them show up just once. The ten largest clonotypes hold around 10% of the sample.

In Seattle, one collaborating source enrolled patients while the infection was active and tracked those patients longitudinally over the course of disease. Collaborating institutions collected whole blood in K2EDTA tubes following their own protocols. Collaborator samples were shipped for TCRbeta analysis as frozen whole blood, isolated PBMCs, or DNA extracted from either sample type. As for this clone: What this receptor recognizes is not known. No much larger clone is present one base from it, and per-base qualities are unavailable.

The sample comprised peripheral blood. The sequence derives from a woman between 25 and 40 years old with COVID-19, enrolled during active disease.

The DNA sequence is given as TGTGCCAGTGGACAGGGGTGGGGACAGCCCCAGCATTTT. Translated, it reads CASGQGWGQPQHF. Recombination linked TRBV27 to TRBJ1-5, and 9 junctional nucleotides match TRBD1. The germline V gene (reference sequence) supplies CDR1 MNHEY and CDR2 SMNVEV. Including the terminal cysteine and phenylalanine, the CDR3 comprises 13 residues. Only the CDR3 DNA is retained, 39 bases long and in frame from the first base. For this chain, trimming is 9 bases at the V end and 7 bases at the J end, and the number of junction bases without a gene match is 7.